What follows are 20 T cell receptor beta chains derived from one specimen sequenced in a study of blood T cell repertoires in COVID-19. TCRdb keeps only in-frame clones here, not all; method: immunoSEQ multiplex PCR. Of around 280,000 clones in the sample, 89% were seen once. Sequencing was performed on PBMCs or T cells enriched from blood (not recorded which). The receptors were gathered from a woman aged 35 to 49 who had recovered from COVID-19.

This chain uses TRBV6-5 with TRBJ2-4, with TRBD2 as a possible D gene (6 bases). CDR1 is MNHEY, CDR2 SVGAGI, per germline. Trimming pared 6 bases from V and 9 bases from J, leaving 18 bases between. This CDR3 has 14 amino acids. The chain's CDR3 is CASSLLGGQSIQYF. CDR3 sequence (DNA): TGTGCCAGCAGCCTACTTGGAGGGCAGAGCATTCAGTACTTC.

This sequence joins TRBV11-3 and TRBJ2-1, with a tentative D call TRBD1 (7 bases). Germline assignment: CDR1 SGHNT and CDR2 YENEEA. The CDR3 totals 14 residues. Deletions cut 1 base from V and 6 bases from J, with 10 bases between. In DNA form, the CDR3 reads TGTGCCAGCAGCTTAGCCCAGGGGGGCAATGAGCAGTTCTTC. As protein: CASSLAQGGNEQFF.

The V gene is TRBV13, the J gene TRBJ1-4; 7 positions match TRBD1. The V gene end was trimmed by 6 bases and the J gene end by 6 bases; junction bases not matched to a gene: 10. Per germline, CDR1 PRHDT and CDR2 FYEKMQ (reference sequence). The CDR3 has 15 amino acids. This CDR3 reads CASRPAGRGYEKLFF. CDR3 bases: TGTGCCAGCAGACCGGCGGGCAGGGGGTATGAAAAACTGTTTTTT.

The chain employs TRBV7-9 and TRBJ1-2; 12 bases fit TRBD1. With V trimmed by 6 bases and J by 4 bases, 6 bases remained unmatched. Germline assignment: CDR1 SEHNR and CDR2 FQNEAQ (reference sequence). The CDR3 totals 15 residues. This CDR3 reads CASRPGTGGGYGYTF. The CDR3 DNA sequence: TGTGCCAGCAGGCCCGGGACAGGGGGCGGCTATGGCTACACCTTC.

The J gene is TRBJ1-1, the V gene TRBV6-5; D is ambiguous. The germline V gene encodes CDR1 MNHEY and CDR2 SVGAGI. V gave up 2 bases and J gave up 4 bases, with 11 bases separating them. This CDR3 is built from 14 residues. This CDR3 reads CASSYGGRITEAFF. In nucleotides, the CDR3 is TGTGCCAGCAGTTACGGCGGTAGAATCACTGAAGCTTTCTTT.

The DNA for the CDR3 is TGTGCCAGCAGCCAAGTTAGGGGCTCCTACAATGAGCAGTTCTTC. This translates into CASSQVRGSYNEQFF. The chain joins TRBV3-1 (or the pseudogene TRBV3-2) to TRBJ2-1, with TRBD1 as a possible D gene (5 bases). The length of the CDR3 is 15 residues. Germline V gene lookup returns CDR1 LGHDT and CDR2 YNNKEL (reference sequence). Deletions cut 1 base from V and 0 bases from J, with 7 bases between.

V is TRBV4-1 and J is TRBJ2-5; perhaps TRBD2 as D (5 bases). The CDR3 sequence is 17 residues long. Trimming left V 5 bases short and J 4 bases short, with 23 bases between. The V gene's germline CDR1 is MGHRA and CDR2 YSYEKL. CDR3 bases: TGCGCCAGCAGCTTCCGACCCGTACTCAGTGAGGGAGAGACCCAGTACTTC. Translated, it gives CASSFRPVLSEGETQYF.

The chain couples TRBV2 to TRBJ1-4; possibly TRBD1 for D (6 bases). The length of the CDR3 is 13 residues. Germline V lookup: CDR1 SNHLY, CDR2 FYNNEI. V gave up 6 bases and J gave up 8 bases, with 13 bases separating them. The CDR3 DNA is TGTGCCAGCAGGCCAGGGGTTGCAGAAAAACTGTTTTTT. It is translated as CASRPGVAEKLFF.

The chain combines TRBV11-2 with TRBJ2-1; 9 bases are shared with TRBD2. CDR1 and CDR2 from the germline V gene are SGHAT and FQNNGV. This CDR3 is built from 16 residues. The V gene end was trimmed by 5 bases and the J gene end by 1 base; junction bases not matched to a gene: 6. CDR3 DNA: TGTGCCAGCAGCCCACGAGCGGGAGGTTCCTACAATGAGCAGTTCTTC. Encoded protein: CASSPRAGGSYNEQFF. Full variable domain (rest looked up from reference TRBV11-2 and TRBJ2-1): EAGVAQSPRYKIIEKRQSVAFWCNPISGHATLYWYQQILGQGPKLLIQFQNNGVVDDSQLPKDRFSAERLKGVDSTLKIQPAKLEDSAVYLCASSPRAGGSYNEQFFGPGTRLTVL.

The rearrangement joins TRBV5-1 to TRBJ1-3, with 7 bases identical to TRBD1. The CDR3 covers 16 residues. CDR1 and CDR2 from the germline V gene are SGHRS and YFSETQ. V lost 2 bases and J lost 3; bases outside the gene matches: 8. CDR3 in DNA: TGCGCCAGCAGCTTTTCCGGGACAGCGTATGGAAACACCATATATTTT. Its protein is CASSFSGTAYGNTIYF.

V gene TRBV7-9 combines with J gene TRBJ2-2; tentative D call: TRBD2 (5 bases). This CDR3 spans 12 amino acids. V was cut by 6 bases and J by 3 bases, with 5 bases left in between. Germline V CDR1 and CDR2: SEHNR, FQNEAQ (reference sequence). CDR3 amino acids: CASRGDTGELFF. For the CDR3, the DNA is TGTGCCAGCAGGGGAGACACCGGGGAGCTGTTTTTT.

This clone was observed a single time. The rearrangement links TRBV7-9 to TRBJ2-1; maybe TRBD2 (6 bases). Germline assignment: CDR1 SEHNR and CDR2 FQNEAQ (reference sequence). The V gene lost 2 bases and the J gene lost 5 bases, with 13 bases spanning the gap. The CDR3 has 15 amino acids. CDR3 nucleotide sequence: TGTGCCAGCAGCTTATCTGGAGGGCCCAACAATGAGCAGTTCTTC. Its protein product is CASSLSGGPNNEQFF.

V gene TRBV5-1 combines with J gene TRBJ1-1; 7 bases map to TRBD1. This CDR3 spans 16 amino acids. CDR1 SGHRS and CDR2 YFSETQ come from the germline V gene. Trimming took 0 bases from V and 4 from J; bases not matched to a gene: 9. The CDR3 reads CASSLVMPGGGTEAFF. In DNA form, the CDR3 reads TGCGCCAGCAGCTTGGTAATGCCAGGGGGAGGCACTGAAGCTTTCTTT.

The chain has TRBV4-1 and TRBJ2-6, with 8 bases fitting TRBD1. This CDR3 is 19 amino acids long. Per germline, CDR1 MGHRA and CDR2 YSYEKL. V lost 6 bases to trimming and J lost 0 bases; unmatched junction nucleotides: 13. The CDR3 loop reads CASRPLLDRGFSGANVLTF. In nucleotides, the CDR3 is TGCGCCAGCAGACCGTTGCTAGACAGGGGATTCTCTGGGGCCAACGTCCTGACTTTC.

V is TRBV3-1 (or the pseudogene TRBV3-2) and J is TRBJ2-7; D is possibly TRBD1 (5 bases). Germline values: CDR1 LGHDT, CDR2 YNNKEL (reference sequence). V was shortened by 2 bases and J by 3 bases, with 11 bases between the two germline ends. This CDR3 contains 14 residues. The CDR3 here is CASSQLIDSYEQYF. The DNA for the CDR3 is TGTGCCAGCAGCCAATTGATTGACAGCTACGAGCAGTACTTC.

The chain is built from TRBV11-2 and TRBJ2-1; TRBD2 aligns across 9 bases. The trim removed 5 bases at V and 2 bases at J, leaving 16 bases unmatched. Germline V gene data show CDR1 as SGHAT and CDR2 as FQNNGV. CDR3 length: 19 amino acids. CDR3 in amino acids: CASSPIGVRASGTYNEQFF. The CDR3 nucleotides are TGTGCCAGCAGCCCAATAGGCGTCAGGGCTAGCGGGACCTACAATGAGCAGTTCTTC.

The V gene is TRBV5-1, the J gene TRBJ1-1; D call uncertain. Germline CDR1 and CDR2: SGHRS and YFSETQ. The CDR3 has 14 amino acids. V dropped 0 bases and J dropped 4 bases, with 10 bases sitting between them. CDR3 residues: CASSLVPEGTEAFF. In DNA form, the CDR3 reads TGCGCCAGCAGCTTGGTTCCGGAGGGCACTGAAGCTTTCTTT.

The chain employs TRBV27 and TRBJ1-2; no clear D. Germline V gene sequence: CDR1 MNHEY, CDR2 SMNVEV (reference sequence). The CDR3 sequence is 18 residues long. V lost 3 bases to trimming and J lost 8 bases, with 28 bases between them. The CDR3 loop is CASSLSFRARTNLWGYTF. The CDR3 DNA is TGTGCCAGCAGTTTGTCGTTTCGCGCACGGACTAACCTATGGGGCTACACCTTC.

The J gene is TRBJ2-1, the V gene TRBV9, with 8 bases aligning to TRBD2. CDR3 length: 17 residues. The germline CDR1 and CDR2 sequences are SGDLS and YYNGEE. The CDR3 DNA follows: TGTGCTTCCAGCAAGTATAGCGGGAAGAGCTCCTACAATGAGCAGTTCTTC. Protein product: CASSKYSGKSSYNEQFF.

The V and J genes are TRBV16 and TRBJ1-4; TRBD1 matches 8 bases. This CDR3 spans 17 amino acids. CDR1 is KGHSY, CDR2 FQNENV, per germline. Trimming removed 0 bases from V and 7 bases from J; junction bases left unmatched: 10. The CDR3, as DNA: TGTGCCAGCAGCCAATCGGTCAGGGGGCGTAATGGTGAAAAACTGTTTTTT. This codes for CASSQSVRGRNGEKLFF.